This is a list of T cell receptor beta chains from one sample in a study of shared T cell receptors in the human thymus. Libraries were prepared by immunoSEQ multiplex PCR; TCRdb keeps only in-frame clonotypes and omits some of them. The sample has about 660,000 clones, roughly 88% seen once. The same sample was also used in a study of human thymus T cells.

The sequencing sample was made of thymocytes. The receptors originated from a boy in the first two years of life with a congenital heart defect. Both conserved end residues are part of each CDR3. The D gene is left open where the match is weak. Part of the rows lack a size; the others show once, few, many or a class for expanded clones.

>-|TRBV9|TRBJ2-3|TRBD2
CASSETGGRDTQYF
TGTGCCAGCAGCGAAACGGGAGGGCGTGATACGCAGTATTTT
>-|TRBV19|TRBJ1-5|TRBD1
CASSLLPGQGENQPQHF
TGTGCCAGTAGTTTGCTGCCTGGACAGGGTGAGAATCAGCCCCAGCATTTT
>once|TRBV7-9|TRBJ2-6|-
CASSRWKGAGSGANVLTF
TGTGCCAGCAGTCGTTGGAAAGGGGCTGGCTCTGGGGCCAACGTCCTGACTTTC
>-|TRBV5-1|TRBJ2-1|-
CASSLLGALRSYNEQFF
TGCGCCAGCAGCTTGTTGGGGGCTCTACGTTCCTACAATGAGCAGTTCTTC
>-|TRBV11-2|TRBJ1-1|-
CASSLVGQGTRVTFF
-
>-|TRBV2|TRBJ2-3|TRBD2
CASGSGSRLDTQYF
TGTGCCAGCGGTAGCGGGAGTCGGTTGGATACGCAGTATTTT
>-|TRBV7-3|TRBJ2-3|-
CASSFRGWSTDTQYF
TGTGCCAGCAGCTTCCGCGGGTGGAGCACAGATACGCAGTATTTT
>few|TRBV10-2|TRBJ2-1|TRBD1
CASIQDRGNEQFF
TGCGCCAGCATACAGGACAGGGGAAATGAGCAGTTCTTC
>-|TRBV9|TRBJ1-4|-
CASSPHPRCNEKLFF
TGTGCCAGCAGCCCTCATCCGAGGTGTAATGAAAAACTGTTTTTT
>-|TRBV9|TRBJ2-7|TRBD2
CASSPDPTSGRLEQYF
TGTGCCAGCAGCCCCGACCCGACTAGCGGGAGGCTCGAGCAGTACTTC
>once|TRBV11-2|TRBJ2-5|TRBD1
CASSLSVGQIQETQYF
TGTGCCAGCAGCTTATCTGTGGGACAGATCCAAGAGACCCAGTACTTC
>-|TRBV27|TRBJ2-7|TRBD2
CASSLSPSGDGHSYEQYF
TGTGCCAGCAGTTTATCGCCTAGCGGAGATGGGCACTCCTACGAGCAGTACTTC
>-|TRBV7-6|TRBJ2-2|-
CASSLDLRSGELFF
TGTGCCAGCAGCTTAGATCTGAGATCCGGGGAGCTGTTTTTT
>once|TRBV11-2|TRBJ2-1|-
CASSRRGPEQFF
TGTGCCAGCAGCCGGAGGGGTCCTGAGCAGTTCTTC
>-|TRBV28|TRBJ2-3|TRBD2
CASHPRREGTDTQYF
TGTGCCAGTCACCCCAGGCGGGAGGGCACAGATACGCAGTATTTT
>-|TRBV11-2|TRBJ2-7|TRBD2
CASSPSGRRDEQYF
TGTGCCAGCAGCCCTAGCGGGAGAAGAGACGAGCAGTACTTC
>-|TRBV25-1|TRBJ2-1|-
CASSGGLVNEQFF
TGTGCCAGCAGTGGGGGACTCGTCAATGAGCAGTTCTTC
>-|TRBV25-1|TRBJ2-7|-
CASSEGERTDYEQYF
TGTGCCAGCAGTGAAGGGGAGCGGACAGATTACGAGCAGTACTTC
>-|TRBV7-3|TRBJ2-7|TRBD2
CASSLRGERESHYEQYF
TGTGCCAGCAGCTTAAGAGGGGAGCGGGAGAGCCACTACGAGCAGTACTTC
>-|TRBV12-5|TRBJ1-1|TRBD1
CASGLPRQGKGGNTEAFF
TGTGCTAGTGGTTTGCCCCGACAGGGAAAGGGGGGAAACACTGAAGCTTTCTTT
>-|TRBV27|TRBJ2-2|-
CATEFAGELFF
TGTGCCACCGAGTTTGCCGGGGAGCTGTTTTTT
>-|TRBV9|TRBJ2-1|-
CASSATQAYNEQFF
TGTGCCAGCAGCGCGACACAGGCGTACAATGAGCAGTTCTTC
>-|TRBV11-3|TRBJ2-3|TRBD2
CASSLGLAASTDTQYF
TGTGCCAGCAGCTTGGGACTAGCGGCCAGCACAGATACGCAGTATTTT
>-|TRBV5-1|TRBJ2-1|-
CASSPSGRSSYNEQFF
TGCGCCAGCAGCCCCAGCGGAAGAAGCTCCTACAATGAGCAGTTCTTC
>-|TRBV5-1|TRBJ2-7|TRBD1
CASSLRDRAYEQYF
TGCGCCAGCAGCCTCCGGGACAGGGCCTACGAGCAGTACTTC
>few|TRBV9|TRBJ2-7|-
CASSVEDTGVSYEQYF
TGTGCCAGCAGCGTAGAGGATACGGGAGTCTCCTACGAGCAGTACTTC
>-|TRBV10-2|TRBJ2-2|TRBD2
CASSRGLAGGWAGELFF
TGCGCCAGCAGTAGGGGACTAGCGGGAGGGTGGGCCGGGGAGCTGTTTTTT
>once|TRBV2|TRBJ2-1|TRBD1
CASSGRDRGYNEQFF
TGTGCCAGCAGTGGTCGGGACAGGGGGTACAATGAGCAGTTCTTC
>-|TRBV13|TRBJ1-1|-
CASSSQGVNTEAFF
TGTGCCAGCAGCTCACAGGGTGTGAACACTGAAGCTTTCTTT
>-|TRBV19|TRBJ2-1|TRBD2
CASSEGLAGGSSYNEQFF
TGTGCCAGTAGTGAGGGACTAGCGGGAGGGTCTTCCTACAATGAGCAGTTCTTC
>-|TRBV28|TRBJ2-3|-
CASSFLSVSSTDTQYF
TGTGCCAGCAGTTTTTTATCTGTCTCTAGCACAGATACGCAGTATTTT
>-|TRBV16|TRBJ2-2|TRBD2
CASSQGREAGDTGELFF
TGTGCCAGCAGCCAAGGGAGGGAAGCGGGAGACACCGGGGAGCTGTTTTTT
>-|TRBV4-1|TRBJ2-1|-
CASSHVEVDEQFF
TGCGCCAGCAGCCACGTCGAGGTTGATGAGCAGTTCTTC
>few|TRBV19|TRBJ1-2|TRBD1
CASSLHRGPHGYTF
TGTGCCAGTAGTCTCCACAGGGGACCTCATGGCTACACCTTC
>-|TRBV7-2|TRBJ1-3|TRBD1
CASSLVGTGFGSGNTIYF
TGTGCCAGCAGCTTAGTTGGGACAGGTTTCGGGTCTGGAAACACCATATATTTT
>-|TRBV5-6|TRBJ1-3|-
CASSLGGLSSGNTIYF
TGTGCCAGCAGCTTGGGGGGACTCAGCTCTGGAAACACCATATATTTT
>-|TRBV30|TRBJ1-4|-
CAWATGFRGNEKLFF
TGTGCCTGGGCTACAGGGTTCAGGGGTAATGAAAAACTGTTTTTT
>-|TRBV4-1|TRBJ2-1|TRBD2
CASSQDGAGAYNEQFF
TGCGCCAGCAGCCAAGATGGAGCGGGGGCCTACAATGAGCAGTTCTTC
>-|TRBV7-2|TRBJ1-2|-
CASSPLPVYSYTF
TGTGCCAGCAGCCCCCTCCCTGTTTATAGCTACACCTTC
>-|TRBV5-1|TRBJ2-1|-
CASSLSIDGGSYNEQFF
TGCGCCAGCAGCTTGTCAATAGACGGAGGGTCCTACAATGAGCAGTTCTTC
>-|TRBV5-6|TRBJ2-1|TRBD2
CASSSPPRELPYNEQFF
TGTGCCAGCAGCTCCCCGCCGCGGGAGTTACCCTACAATGAGCAGTTCTTC
>few|TRBV19|TRBJ2-1|-
CASRTSKGVEQFF
TGTGCCAGTAGGACATCAAAAGGGGTTGAGCAGTTCTTC
>once|TRBV6-4|TRBJ1-1|-
CASSDSEGSTEAFF
TGTGCCAGCAGTGACTCGGAGGGCTCAACTGAAGCTTTCTTT
>-|TRBV4-2|TRBJ2-2|TRBD2
CASSPRIAGDTGELFF
TGTGCCAGCAGCCCGAGGATAGCGGGAGATACCGGGGAGCTGTTTTTT
>-|TRBV5-1|TRBJ2-7|TRBD1
CASSLLDRGVSSEQYF
TGCGCCAGCAGCTTGCTGGACAGGGGCGTTTCGAGCGAGCAGTACTTC
>-|TRBV28|TRBJ1-2|TRBD1
CASSPDRALDLIYGYTF
TGTGCCAGCAGCCCCGACAGGGCCCTCGATTTGATTTATGGCTACACCTTC
>-|TRBV28|TRBJ1-2|-
CASSLVEGPYGYTF
TGTGCCAGCAGTTTGGTGGAGGGCCCCTATGGCTACACCTTC
>-|TRBV25-1|TRBJ2-1|-
CASSEGGGNRSSYNEQFF
TGTGCCAGCAGTGAAGGCGGCGGAAACAGGAGCTCCTACAATGAGCAGTTCTTC
>-|TRBV11-2|TRBJ2-7|-
CASSTEPPNACAYEQYF
TGTGCCAGCAGCACCGAGCCCCCCAATGCGTGCGCCTACGAGCAGTACTTC
>-|TRBV27|TRBJ1-5|-
CASSFRGIRPQHF
TGTGCCAGCAGTTTTAGGGGGATTCGGCCCCAGCATTTT
>-|TRBV20-1|TRBJ2-7|-
CSARHLHEQYF
TGCAGTGCTAGACATCTCCACGAGCAGTACTTC
>-|TRBV21-1|TRBJ2-1|-
CASSKGHLNEQFF
TGTGCCAGCAGCAAAGGACACCTCAATGAGCAGTTCTTC
>-|TRBV12-1|TRBJ2-3|-
CASSFAGLAATDTQYF
TGTGCCAGCAGCTTTGCAGGTCTAGCGGCTACAGATACGCAGTATTTT
>-|TRBV11-2|TRBJ2-1|-
CASSFWEHHLENEQFF
TGTGCCAGCAGCTTTTGGGAGCACCATCTTGAGAATGAGCAGTTCTTC
>-|TRBV27|TRBJ2-7|TRBD2
CASSLSPGLANNYEQYF
TGTGCCAGCAGTTTATCTCCCGGACTAGCGAATAACTACGAGCAGTACTTC
>once|TRBV11-2|TRBJ1-1|-
CASPDRGTEAFF
TGTGCCAGCCCCGACCGGGGAACTGAAGCTTTCTTT
>-|TRBV6-1|TRBJ2-2|-
CASSEAGRGTGELFF
TGTGCCAGCAGTGAAGCAGGCAGGGGCACCGGGGAGCTGTTTTTT
>few|TRBV28|TRBJ2-1|TRBD2
CASVSGKSSYNEQFF
TGTGCCAGCGTTAGCGGGAAGAGCTCCTACAATGAGCAGTTCTTC
>-|TRBV4-1|TRBJ2-3|-
CASSPTGDTQYF
TGCGCCAGCAGCCCGACAGGAGATACGCAGTATTTT